This passage covers 29 T cell receptor beta chains from one sample sequenced in a study of blood T cell repertoires in COVID-19. Data came from immunoSEQ multiplex PCR; TCRdb stores just in-frame clones and leaves some out. The sample consists of 300,000 to 400,000 clones, roughly 87% of them appearing once. The sample taken for sequencing was peripheral blood. The receptors stem from a man aged 45-65 years with active or convalescent COVID-19.

The V call is TRBV6-6, the J call TRBJ2-5; 7 nucleotides agree with TRBD1. Per germline, CDR1 MNHNY and CDR2 SVGAGI (reference sequence). CDR3 length: 13 amino acids. Unmatched junction bases numbered 6, after V lost 6 bases and J lost 5 bases. The CDR3 DNA reads as TGTGCCAGCAGCCGAGACAGGGATGAGACCCAGTACTTC. Encoded protein: CASSRDRDETQYF.

This sequence joins TRBV5-4 and TRBJ1-2; 10 positions match TRBD1. Germline CDR1 is SGHNT and CDR2 is YYREEE (reference sequence). CDR3 length equals 15 residues. Trimming removed 4 bases from V and 0 bases from J; junction bases left unmatched: 3. The CDR3 nucleotides read TGTGCCAGCAGCCCCGGGACAGGGGCTAACTATGGCTACACCTTC. Translated: CASSPGTGANYGYTF.

This chain joins TRBV4-1 and TRBJ1-1, with 7 bases matching TRBD1. Per germline, CDR1 MGHRA and CDR2 YSYEKL. This CDR3 contains 16 residues. Trimming at V came to 2 bases and at J to 1 base, leaving 7 bases not matched to a gene. CDR3 sequence reads: CASSQTGTVGNTEAFF. The CDR3, as DNA: TGCGCCAGCAGCCAAACCGGGACAGTGGGGAACACTGAAGCTTTCTTT.

This rearrangement joins TRBV11-1 to TRBJ2-3, with 14 bases lining up with TRBD2. This CDR3 has 16 residues. V lost 5 bases to trimming and J lost 5 bases; unmatched junction nucleotides: 6. The germline V gene encodes CDR1 SGHAT and CDR2 FQDESV (reference sequence). In DNA, the CDR3 is TGTGCCAGCAGCCCCGGACTAGCGGGGGGTTTAGATACGCAGTATTTT. Protein sequence: CASSPGLAGGLDTQYF.

The chain is built from TRBV25-1 and TRBJ1-4; D unresolved. Trimming stripped 2 bases from V and 0 bases from J, with 10 bases between. The CDR3 is 16 residues long. The germline CDR1 and CDR2 sequences are MGHDK and SYGVNS. The CDR3: CASSERIGATNEKLFF. The CDR3 DNA reads as TGTGCCAGCAGTGAAAGGATAGGAGCAACTAATGAAAAACTGTTTTTT.

The rearrangement uses TRBV2 and TRBJ1-3, with 7 nucleotides matching TRBD1. With 8 bases clipped from V and 1 base from J, the junction kept 8 bases outside the gene matches. The CDR3 runs 15 residues. Germline assignment: CDR1 SNHLY and CDR2 FYNNEI. CDR3 in amino acids: CASRIGGTSGNTIYF. The CDR3 nucleotides read TGTGCCAGCCGAATAGGGGGCACATCTGGAAACACCATATATTTT.

The V and J genes are TRBV19 and TRBJ2-3; TRBD1 matches 8 bases. V shed 3 bases and J 3 bases; nucleotides not matched to a gene: 5. Germline CDR1 reads LNHDA; CDR2 reads SQIVND (reference sequence). The CDR3 totals 15 residues. The CDR3 region is CASSIQGALTDTQYF. DNA of the CDR3: TGTGCCAGTAGTATCCAGGGGGCGCTTACAGATACGCAGTATTTT. The full variable domain, with the rest looked up from reference TRBV19 and TRBJ2-3, is DGGITQSPKYLFRKEGQNVTLSCEQNLNHDAMYWYRQDPGQGLRLIYYSQIVNDFQKGDIAEGYSVSREKKESFPLTVTSAQKNPTAFYLCASSIQGALTDTQYFGPGTRLTVL.

Note on this clone: The same CDR3 is also encoded by other DNA sequences in this sample. CDR3 sequence (DNA): TGTGCCAGCTCACCAAGCGGGGGCCAAGAGACCCAGTACTTC. Amino acids: CASSPSGGQETQYF. The V and J genes are TRBV18 and TRBJ2-5; 8 nucleotides match TRBD2. Looked up from germline, CDR1 is KGHSH and CDR2 is LQKENI. The junction had 0 bases not matched to a gene; V was cut back by 2 bases and J by 1 base. The CDR3 runs to 14 residues.

J is TRBJ1-2 and V is TRBV19; perhaps TRBD1 as D (6 bases). The V end lost 5 bases, the J end lost 8 bases, and 21 bases lay between the germline ends. Germline V gene data show CDR1 as LNHDA and CDR2 as SQIVND (reference sequence). The CDR3 totals 15 residues. Here the CDR3 reads CASSDTTGTPLGYTF. The CDR3 DNA reads as TGTGCCAGTAGTGACACGACAGGCACTCCTTTAGGCTACACCTTC.

This chain links TRBV9 with TRBJ1-1; 9 bases fit TRBD1. Losses at the gene ends were 0 bases for V and 3 bases for J; bases not matched to a gene: 12. This CDR3 is 18 amino acids long. The germline V gene encodes CDR1 SGDLS and CDR2 YYNGEE. In DNA, the CDR3 is TGTGCCAGCAGCGTAGCCCCTACAGGGGGCTCGAGGGACACTGAAGCTTTCTTT. Translating it yields CASSVAPTGGSRDTEAFF.

The chain's CDR3 is CASRGGGTDTQYF. The CDR3 DNA reads TGTGCCAGCAGAGGCGGGGGAACAGATACGCAGTATTTT. This sequence joins TRBV12-3 or TRBV12-4 and TRBJ2-3; 7 nucleotides match TRBD2. This CDR3 is built from 13 residues. After removal of 6 bases from V and 3 bases from J, the junction contained 3 bases not matched to a gene.

The gene calls are TRBV5-1 and TRBJ1-1, with 8 bases lining up with TRBD1. The CDR3 contains 14 residues. The germline V gene encodes CDR1 SGHRS and CDR2 YFSETQ. V lost 0 bases to trimming and J lost 4 bases; unmatched junction nucleotides: 2. This CDR3 is CASSLAQGGTEAFF. The CDR3 DNA sequence: TGCGCCAGCAGCTTGGCACAGGGGGGCACTGAAGCTTTCTTT.

The chain recombines TRBV28 with TRBJ2-1; tentatively, D is TRBD2 (5 bases). CDR1 is MDHEN, CDR2 SYDVKM, per germline. Trimming stripped 2 bases from V and 5 bases from J, with 19 bases between. CDR3 size: 17 residues. Here the CDR3 DNA reads TGTGCCAGCAGTTTAGGACTCGCGCCGGGAATTAACAATGAGCAGTTCTTC. Its protein product is CASSLGLAPGINNEQFF.

CDR3 region: CASSQRQGGWETQYF. The CDR3 DNA reads TGTGCCAGCAGCCAACGACAGGGAGGATGGGAGACCCAGTACTTC. The chain is built from TRBV3-1 (or the pseudogene TRBV3-2) and TRBJ2-5, with a tentative D call TRBD1 (7 bases). The V end lost 2 bases, the J end lost 5 bases, and 15 bases lay between the germline ends. The CDR3 loop spans 15 amino acids. Germline V gene sequence: CDR1 LGHDT, CDR2 YNNKEL (reference sequence).

The V call is TRBV5-1, the J call TRBJ2-5; tentatively, D is TRBD1 (5 bases). Trimming stripped 6 bases from V and 0 bases from J, with 15 bases between. Germline values: CDR1 SGHRS, CDR2 YFSETQ. The CDR3 runs 15 residues. The CDR3 is CASNKDTTYQETQYF. CDR3 coding DNA: TGCGCCAGCAATAAGGACACAACATACCAAGAGACCCAGTACTTC.

The chain uses TRBV20-1 and TRBJ2-1; D ambiguous. With 3 bases removed from V and 4 bases from J, the gap between germline ends came to 7 bases. Germline assignment: CDR1 DFQATT and CDR2 SNEGSKA (reference sequence). This CDR3 is built from 12 residues. DNA for the CDR3: TGCAGTGCTAGTCTAAATTACAATGAGCAGTTCTTC. It encodes CSASLNYNEQFF.

The V and J genes are TRBV27 and TRBJ2-7; D gene unclear. Germline V CDR1 and CDR2: MNHEY, SMNVEV (reference sequence). This CDR3 has 15 residues. Trimming left V 6 bases short and J 0 bases short, with 15 bases between. CDR3 DNA: TGTGCCAGCAGGCCGTATGCGGAAAGCTCCTACGAGCAGTACTTC. Translation gives CASRPYAESSYEQYF.

This chain connects TRBV7-8 to TRBJ2-1; 12 nucleotides align to TRBD2. V trimming: 4 bases; J trimming: 5 bases; junction bases outside the gene matches: 12. CDR3 length: 18 residues. The germline V gene encodes CDR1 SGHVS and CDR2 FQNEAQ. CDR3 DNA: TGTGCCAGCAGCTGGCCCCGTAGACTAGCGGGAGTAAACAATGAGCAGTTCTTC. Protein: CASSWPRRLAGVNNEQFF. The full variable domain, its missing parts supplied by reference TRBV7-8 and TRBJ2-1, is GAGVSQSPRYKVAKRGQDVALRCDPISGHVSLFWYQQALGQGPEFLTYFQNEAQLDKSGLPSDRFFAERPEGSVSTLKIQRTQQEDSAVYLCASSWPRRLAGVNNEQFFGPGTRLTVL.

In DNA, the CDR3 is TGTGCCAGCTCACCACCGGGACAGGGGCGACCCACTGAAGCTTTCTTT. Translated: CASSPPGQGRPTEAFF. The V call is TRBV18, the J call TRBJ1-1; the match to TRBD1 covers 10 bases. CDR3 length equals 16 residues. Trimming took 0 bases from V and 4 from J; bases not matched to a gene: 5. CDR1 and CDR2 (germline): KGHSH, LQKENI.

The rearrangement links TRBV2 to TRBJ1-1; no clear D. Germline-derived CDR1 and CDR2 are SNHLY and FYNNEI. Trimming removed 3 bases from V and 0 bases from J, with 11 bases in between. The CDR3 extends over 15 amino acids. The CDR3 bases are TGTGCCAGCAGTGACACGGACTTTATGAACACTGAAGCTTTCTTT. It yields the protein CASSDTDFMNTEAFF.

This chain's CDR3 is CASSRLQGAENTEAFF. The CDR3 DNA reads as TGTGCCAGCTCGCGACTACAGGGGGCCGAGAACACTGAAGCTTTCTTT. J is TRBJ1-1 and V is TRBV18, with 9 bases aligning to TRBD1. This CDR3 contains 16 residues. Germline V gene sequence: CDR1 KGHSH, CDR2 LQKENI. J gave up 1 base and V 6 bases, and 9 bases lay outside the gene matches.

This clone was found a few times. The chain combines TRBV7-2 with TRBJ2-3, with TRBD2 matching 11 bases. The CDR3 has 19 amino acids. V was clipped by 2 bases and J by 0 bases; unmatched bases: 10. Germline V gene sequence: CDR1 SGHTA, CDR2 FQGNSA. The CDR3 is CASSLRLAGLRPSTDTQYF. The CDR3 DNA is TGTGCCAGCAGCTTAAGACTAGCGGGACTTCGTCCTAGCACAGATACGCAGTATTTT.

The V gene is TRBV7-9, the J gene TRBJ1-1; D is uncertain. From germline, CDR1 is SEHNR and CDR2 FQNEAQ (reference sequence). This CDR3 is built from 13 residues. The ends were cut back, 4 bases at V and 7 bases at J, with 13 bases in the middle. CDR3 coding DNA: TGTGCCAGCAGCTCGGACGGGAATTATGAAGCTTTCTTT. Residues: CASSSDGNYEAFF.

The chain joins TRBV6-5 to TRBJ2-7; D possibly corresponds to TRBD2 (5 bases). Trimming removed 8 bases from V and 1 base from J, with 18 bases in between. Germline CDR1 and CDR2: MNHEY and SVGAGI. The CDR3 consists of 15 residues. The CDR3 DNA follows: TGTGCCAGCGGGAGATGGACTGCCCTTTCCTACGAGCAGTACTTC. Translated, it gives CASGRWTALSYEQYF.

The rearrangement uses TRBV4-2 and TRBJ1-2; 9 bases line up with TRBD1. Trimming at V came to 1 base and at J to 6 bases, leaving 6 bases not matched to a gene. This CDR3 comprises 15 residues. CDR1 is LGHNA and CDR2 is YNFKEQ in the germline V gene. The DNA of the CDR3 is TGTGCCAGCAGCCAAGGACAGGGGGTTAATCATGGCTACACCTTC. Its translation is CASSQGQGVNHGYTF.

The chain carries TRBV7-9 and TRBJ2-4, with D possibly TRBD2 on 5 matching bases. This CDR3 has 14 amino acids. Trimming stripped 7 bases from V and 1 base from J, with 11 bases between. Germline-derived CDR1 and CDR2 are SEHNR and FQNEAQ (reference sequence). The chain's CDR3 is CASTHSGAKNIQYF. CDR3 nucleotide sequence: TGTGCCAGCACCCACTCGGGGGCCAAAAACATTCAGTACTTC.

The rearrangement links TRBV28 to TRBJ1-2; D is ambiguous. The CDR3 is 15 residues long. The V end lost 6 bases, the J end lost 4 bases, and 18 bases lay between the germline ends. Germline values: CDR1 MDHEN, CDR2 SYDVKM. The chain's CDR3 is CASSLKTGYGYGYTF. CDR3 in DNA: TGTGCCAGCAGCCTTAAGACGGGTTATGGCTATGGCTACACCTTC.

The rearrangement joins TRBV19 to TRBJ1-4; no clear D gene. Trimming removed 7 bases at V and 7 bases at J, with 16 bases between. The CDR3 consists of 14 residues. The germline V gene has CDR1 LNHDA and CDR2 SQIVND (reference sequence). The CDR3 bases are TGTGCCAGTAACCCCGGGAGGGTGCCTGAAAAACTGTTTTTT. Translating gives CASNPGRVPEKLFF.

This clone was counted a single time. J is TRBJ2-3 and V is TRBV7-2, with 10 bases that match TRBD1. Germline CDR1 and CDR2: SGHTA and FQGNSA. Trimming removed 3 bases from V and 3 bases from J; junction bases left unmatched: 15. This CDR3 is built from 19 residues. The CDR3 protein is CASSFQVTLWGQGTDTQYF. CDR3 coding DNA: TGTGCCAGCAGCTTTCAGGTCACATTGTGGGGACAGGGGACAGATACGCAGTATTTT.